The clone carrying this T cell receptor (beta chain) turned up a few times. Its antigen is unidentified. The data were taken from a study of blood T cells in healthy people across ages. The second PCR ran roughly 7 to 12 cycles with a sample-barcoded 5' primer and J-beta primers. In TCRdb, the 5' RACE reads were re-called with MiXCR into one record per CDR3 protein. The table lists under 800,000 distinct CDR3 sequences, around 21% of them singletons. The CDR3 is 13 residues long. Trimming left V 7 bases short and J 3 bases short, with 12 bases between. CDR1 and CDR2 (germline): MNHEY, SVGEGT. Study-wide points: Long-lived donors had more naive CD4+ cells and higher diversity than aged donors. Any conclusive comparison of naive versus antigen-experienced cells was prevented by using unsorted PBMCs.

The sample consisted of blood. This TCR derives from a man aged 70-80 years in good health. The chain couples TRBV6-2 or TRBV6-3 to TRBJ1-1, with D hard to call. Here the CDR3 reads CASTFNSYTEAFF. As DNA, the CDR3 is TGTGCCAGCACCTTTAACAGTTACACTGAAGCTTTCTTT.